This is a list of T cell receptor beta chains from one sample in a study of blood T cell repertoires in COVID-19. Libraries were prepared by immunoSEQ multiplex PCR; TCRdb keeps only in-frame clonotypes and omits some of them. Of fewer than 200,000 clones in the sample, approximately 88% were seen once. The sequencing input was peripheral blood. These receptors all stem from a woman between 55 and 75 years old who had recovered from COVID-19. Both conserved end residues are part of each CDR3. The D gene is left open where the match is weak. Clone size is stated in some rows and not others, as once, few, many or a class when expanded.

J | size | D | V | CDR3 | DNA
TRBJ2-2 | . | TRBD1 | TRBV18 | CASSRGQDRPGELFF | TGTGCCAGCTCACGGGGACAGGACCGGCCCGGGGAGCTGTTTTTT
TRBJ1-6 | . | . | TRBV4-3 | CASSLASGSAYNSPLHF | TGCGCCAGCAGCCTCGCCTCGGGTTCGGCCTATAATTCACCCCTCCACTTT
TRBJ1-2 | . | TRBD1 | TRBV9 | CASSATGGYGYTF | TGTGCCAGCAGCGCGACAGGGGGCTATGGCTACACCTTC
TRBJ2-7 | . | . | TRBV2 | CASRTDGYTYEQYF | TGTGCCAGCAGAACTGACGGGTACACCTACGAGCAGTACTTC
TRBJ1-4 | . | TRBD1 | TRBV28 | CASGRTGRYEKLFF | TGTGCCAGCGGAAGGACAGGGAGGTATGAAAAACTGTTTTTT
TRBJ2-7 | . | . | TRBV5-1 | CASSLDGSYEQYF | TGCGCCAGCAGCTTGGACGGTTCCTACGAGCAGTACTTC
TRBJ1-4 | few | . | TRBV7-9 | CASSLTAGEKLFF | TGTGCCAGCAGCTTAACCGCCGGTGAAAAACTGTTTTTT
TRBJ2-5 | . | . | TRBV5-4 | CASSLGAGRETQYF | TGTGCCAGCAGCTTGGGGGCAGGGAGGGAGACCCAGTACTTC
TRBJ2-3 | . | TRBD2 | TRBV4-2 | CASSPLDWSGGAFFTDTQYF | TGTGCCAGCAGCCCCCTCGACTGGAGCGGGGGGGCCTTCTTCACAGATACGCAGTATTTT
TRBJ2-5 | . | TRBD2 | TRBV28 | CASSLHLPTPGTSGGTSQETQYF | TGTGCCAGCAGCCTCCATCTCCCCACCCCGGGGACTAGCGGGGGGACCAGCCAAGAGACCCAGTACTTC
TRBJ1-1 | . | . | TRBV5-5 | CASSFSGSDSEAFF | TGTGCCAGCAGCTTTTCAGGCTCGGACAGTGAAGCTTTCTTT
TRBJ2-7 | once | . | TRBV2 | CASSGRVASYEQYF | TGTGCCAGCAGTGGGCGGGTGGCCTCCTACGAGCAGTACTTC
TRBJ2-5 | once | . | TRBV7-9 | CASSRLQETQYF | TGTGCCAGCAGCCGTCTTCAAGAGACCCAGTACTTC
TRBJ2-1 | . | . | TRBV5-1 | CASSLYLDSHNEQFF | TGCGCCAGCAGCTTGTACCTGGACAGCCACAATGAGCAGTTCTTC
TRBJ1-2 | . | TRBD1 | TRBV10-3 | CAISRDRVINYGYTF | TGTGCCATCAGCCGGGACAGGGTGATCAACTATGGCTACACCTTC
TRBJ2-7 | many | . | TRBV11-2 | CASSLPGYEQYF | TGTGCCAGCAGCTTACCCGGGTACGAGCAGTACTTC
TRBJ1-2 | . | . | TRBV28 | CASSFYAGGDYGYTF | TGTGCCAGCAGTTTCTATGCAGGAGGGGATTATGGCTACACCTTC
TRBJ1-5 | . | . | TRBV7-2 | CASGPSPYSNQPQHF | TGTGCCAGCGGGCCGTCACCGTATAGCAATCAGCCCCAGCATTTT
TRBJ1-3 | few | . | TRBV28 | CASSATQLGNTIYF | TGTGCCAGCAGTGCCACACAGTTGGGAAACACCATATATTTT
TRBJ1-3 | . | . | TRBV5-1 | CASSLGQTGNTIYF | TGCGCCAGCAGCTTGGGTCAGACTGGAAACACCATATATTTT
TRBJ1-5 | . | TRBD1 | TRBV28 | CASSTPRDRGLTSNQPQHF | TGTGCCAGCAGTACCCCCCGGGACAGGGGGCTTACTAGCAATCAGCCCCAGCATTTT
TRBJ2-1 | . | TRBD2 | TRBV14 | CASSPSGSGHQFF | TGTGCCAGCAGTCCTAGCGGATCAGGGCATCAGTTCTTC
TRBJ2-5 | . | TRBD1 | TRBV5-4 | CASSRDRVRFQETQYF | TGTGCCAGCAGCAGGGACAGGGTACGGTTTCAAGAGACCCAGTACTTC
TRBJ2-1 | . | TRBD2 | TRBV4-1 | CASSPQRGAFNEQFF | TGCGCCAGCAGCCCCCAGCGGGGGGCCTTCAATGAGCAGTTCTTC
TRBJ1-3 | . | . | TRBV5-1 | CASTSGSSGNTIYF | TGCGCCAGCACGTCGGGGAGTTCTGGAAACACCATATATTTT
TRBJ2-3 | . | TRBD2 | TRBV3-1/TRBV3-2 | CASSQEVLAGGTDTQYF | TGTGCCAGCAGCCAAGAAGTACTAGCGGGGGGTACAGATACGCAGTATTTT
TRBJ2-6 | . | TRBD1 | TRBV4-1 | CASSPGTGGVSGANVLTF | TGCGCCAGCAGCCCCGGGACAGGGGGAGTTTCTGGGGCCAACGTCCTGACTTTC
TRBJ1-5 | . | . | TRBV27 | CATPGNSNQPQHF | TGTGCCACCCCAGGGAATAGCAATCAGCCCCAGCATTTT
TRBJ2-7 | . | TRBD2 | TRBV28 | CASSPRLAPSYEQYF | TGTGCCAGCAGTCCCCGACTAGCCCCGTCCTACGAGCAGTACTTC
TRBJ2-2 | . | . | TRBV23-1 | CASGSDSTATGELFF | TGCGCCAGCGGATCAGACTCGACAGCCACCGGGGAGCTGTTTTTT
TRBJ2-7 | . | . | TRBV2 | CASSEGTANSYEQYF | TGTGCCAGCAGTGAAGGGACAGCAAACTCCTACGAGCAGTACTTC
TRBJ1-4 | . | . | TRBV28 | CASTATNEKLFF | TGTGCCAGCACAGCAACTAATGAAAAACTGTTTTTT
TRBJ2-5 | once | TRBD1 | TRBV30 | CAWSRTTGGQETQYF | TGTGCCTGGAGTAGAACAACAGGGGGACAAGAGACCCAGTACTTC
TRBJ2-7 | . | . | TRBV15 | CATSRDPSSEQYF | TGTGCCACCAGCAGAGATCCTTCCTCCGAGCAGTACTTC
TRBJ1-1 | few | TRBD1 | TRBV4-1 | CASSHPGQPLNTEAFF | TGCGCCAGCAGCCACCCGGGACAGCCTCTGAACACTGAAGCTTTCTTT
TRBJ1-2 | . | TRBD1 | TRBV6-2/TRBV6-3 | CASSWDRPFAGGYTF | TGTGCCAGCAGTTGGGACAGGCCATTCGCCGGCGGCTACACCTTC
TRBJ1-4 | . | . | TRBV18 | CASSPGQDEKLFF | TGTGCCAGCTCGCCAGGTCAGGATGAAAAACTGTTTTTT
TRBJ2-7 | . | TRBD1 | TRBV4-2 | CASSHRQGTSYEQYF | TGTGCCAGCAGCCACCGACAGGGGACCTCCTACGAGCAGTACTTC
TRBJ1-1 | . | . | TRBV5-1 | CASSSMTRMNTEAFF | TGCGCCAGCAGCTCAATGACTCGAATGAACACTGAAGCTTTCTTT
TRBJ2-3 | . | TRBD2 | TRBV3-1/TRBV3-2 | CASSQDPREDTQYF | TGTGCCAGCAGCCAAGATCCGCGGGAGGATACGCAGTATTTT
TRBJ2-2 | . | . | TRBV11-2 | CASSLDLNTGELFF | TGTGCCAGCAGCTTAGACCTGAACACCGGGGAGCTGTTTTTT
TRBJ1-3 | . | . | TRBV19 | CASSSTSSGNTIYF | TGTGCCAGTAGTTCGACTAGCTCTGGAAACACCATATATTTT
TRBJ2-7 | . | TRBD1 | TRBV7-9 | CASSLVGQLSYEQYF | TGTGCCAGCAGCTTAGTGGGACAGTTATCCTACGAGCAGTACTTC
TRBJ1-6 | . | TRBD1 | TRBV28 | CASSTNRGAYNSPLHF | TGTGCCAGCAGTACAAACAGGGGCGCCTATAATTCACCCCTCCACTTT
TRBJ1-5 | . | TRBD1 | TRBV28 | CASSRGTGGPNQPQHF | TGTGCCAGCAGCCGCGGGACAGGGGGGCCCAATCAGCCCCAGCATTTT
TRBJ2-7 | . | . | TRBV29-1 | CSVETTANYEQYF | TGCAGCGTCGAGACGACAGCCAACTACGAGCAGTACTTC
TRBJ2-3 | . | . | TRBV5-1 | CASSKLRITDTQYF | TGCGCCAGCAGTAAGCTGCGGATCACAGATACGCAGTATTTT
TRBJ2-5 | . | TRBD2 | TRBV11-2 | CASSLVVAGGRETQYF | TGTGCCAGCAGCTTAGTGGTAGCGGGGGGGCGGGAGACCCAGTACTTC
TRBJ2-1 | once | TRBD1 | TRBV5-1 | CASRQQGYYNEQFF | TGCGCCAGTCGGCAACAGGGGTACTACAATGAGCAGTTCTTC
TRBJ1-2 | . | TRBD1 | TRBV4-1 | CASSQDLDRDLTF | TGCGCCAGCAGCCAAGACCTGGACAGGGATTTGACCTTC